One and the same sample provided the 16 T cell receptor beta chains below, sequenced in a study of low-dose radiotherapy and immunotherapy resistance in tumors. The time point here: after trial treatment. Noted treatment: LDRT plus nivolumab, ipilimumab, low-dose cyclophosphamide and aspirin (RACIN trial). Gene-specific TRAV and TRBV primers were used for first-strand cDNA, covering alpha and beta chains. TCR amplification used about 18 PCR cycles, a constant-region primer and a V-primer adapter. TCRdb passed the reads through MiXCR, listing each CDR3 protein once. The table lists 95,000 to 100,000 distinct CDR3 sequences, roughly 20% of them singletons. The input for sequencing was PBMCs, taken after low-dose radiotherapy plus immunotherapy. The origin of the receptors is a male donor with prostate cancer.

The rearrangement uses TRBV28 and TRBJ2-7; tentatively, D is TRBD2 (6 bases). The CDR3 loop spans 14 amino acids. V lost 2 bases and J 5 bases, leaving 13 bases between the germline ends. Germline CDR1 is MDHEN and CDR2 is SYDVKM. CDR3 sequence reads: CASSLMGGEDEQYF. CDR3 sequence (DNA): TGTGCCAGCAGTTTAATGGGTGGGGAGGACGAGCAGTACTTC. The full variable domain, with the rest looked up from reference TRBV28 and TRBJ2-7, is DVKVTQSSRYLVKRTGEKVFLECVQDMDHENMFWYRQDPGLGLRLIYFSYDVKMKEKGDIPEGYSVSREKKERFSLILESASTNQTSMYLCASSLMGGEDEQYFGPGTRLTVT.

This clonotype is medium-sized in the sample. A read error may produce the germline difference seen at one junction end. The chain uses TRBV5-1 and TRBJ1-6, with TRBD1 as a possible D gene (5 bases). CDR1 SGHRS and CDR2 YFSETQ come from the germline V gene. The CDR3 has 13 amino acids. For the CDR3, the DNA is TGTGCCAGCAGCGAGGGACCGAGTTCACCCCTCCACTTT. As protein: CASSEGPSSPLHF.

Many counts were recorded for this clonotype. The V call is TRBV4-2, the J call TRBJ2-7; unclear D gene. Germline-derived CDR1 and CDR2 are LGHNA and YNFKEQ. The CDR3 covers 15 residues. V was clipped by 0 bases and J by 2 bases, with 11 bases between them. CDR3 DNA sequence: TGTGCCAGCAGCCAAGAAGACCACTTCACCTACGAGCAGTACTTC. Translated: CASSQEDHFTYEQYF.

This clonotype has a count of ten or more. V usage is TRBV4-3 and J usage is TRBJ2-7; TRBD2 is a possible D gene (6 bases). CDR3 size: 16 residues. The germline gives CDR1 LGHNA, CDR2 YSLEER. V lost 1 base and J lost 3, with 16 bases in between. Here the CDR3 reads CASSQVVSGGNYEQYF. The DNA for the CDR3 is TGCGCCAGCAGCCAAGTTGTAAGTGGGGGGAACTACGAGCAGTACTTC.

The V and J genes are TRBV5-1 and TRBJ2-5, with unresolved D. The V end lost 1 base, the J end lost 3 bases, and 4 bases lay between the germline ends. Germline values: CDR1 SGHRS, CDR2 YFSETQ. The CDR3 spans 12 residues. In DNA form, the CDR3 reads TGCGCCAGCAGCTTGCCGGAAGAGACCCAGTACTTC. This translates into CASSLPEETQYF. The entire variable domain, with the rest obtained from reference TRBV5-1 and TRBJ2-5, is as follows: KAGVTQTPRYLIKTRGQQVTLSCSPISGHRSVSWYQQTPGQGLQFLFEYFSETQRNKGNFPGRFSGRQFSNSRSEMNVSTLELGDSALYLCASSLPEETQYFGPGTRLLVL.

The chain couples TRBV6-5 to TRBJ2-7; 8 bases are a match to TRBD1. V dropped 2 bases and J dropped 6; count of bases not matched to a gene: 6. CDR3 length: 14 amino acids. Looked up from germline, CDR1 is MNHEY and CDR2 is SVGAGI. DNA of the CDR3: TGTGCCAGCAGTTACCGGGTTCAGGGGGCCGAGCAGTACTTC. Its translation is CASSYRVQGAEQYF.

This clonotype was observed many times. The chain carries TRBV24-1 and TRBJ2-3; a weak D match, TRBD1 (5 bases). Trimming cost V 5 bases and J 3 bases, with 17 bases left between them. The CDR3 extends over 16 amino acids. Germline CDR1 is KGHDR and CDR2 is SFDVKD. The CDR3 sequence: CATSGGFPTATDTQYF. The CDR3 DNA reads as TGTGCCACCAGTGGCGGCTTCCCGACAGCGACAGATACGCAGTATTTT.

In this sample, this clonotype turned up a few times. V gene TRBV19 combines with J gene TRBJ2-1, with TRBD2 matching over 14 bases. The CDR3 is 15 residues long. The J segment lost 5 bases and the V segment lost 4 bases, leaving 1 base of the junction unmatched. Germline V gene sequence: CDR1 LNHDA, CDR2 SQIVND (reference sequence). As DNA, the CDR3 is TGTGCCAGTAGTAAGGGACTAGCGGGGGACAATGAGCAGTTCTTC. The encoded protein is CASSKGLAGDNEQFF.

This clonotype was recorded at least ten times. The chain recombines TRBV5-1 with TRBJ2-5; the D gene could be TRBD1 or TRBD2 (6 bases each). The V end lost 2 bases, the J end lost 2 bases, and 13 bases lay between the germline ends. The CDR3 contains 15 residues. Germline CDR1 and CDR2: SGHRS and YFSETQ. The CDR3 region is CASSLAQGRQETQYF. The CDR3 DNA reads TGCGCCAGCAGCTTAGCTCAGGGGAGGCAAGAGACCCAGTACTTC.

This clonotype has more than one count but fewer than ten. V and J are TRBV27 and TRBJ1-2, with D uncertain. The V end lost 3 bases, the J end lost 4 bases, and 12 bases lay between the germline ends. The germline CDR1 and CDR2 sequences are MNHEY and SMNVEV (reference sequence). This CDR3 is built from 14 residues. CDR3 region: CASSFLLRAYGYTF. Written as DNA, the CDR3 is TGTGCCAGCAGTTTCCTACTTAGGGCCTATGGCTACACCTTC.

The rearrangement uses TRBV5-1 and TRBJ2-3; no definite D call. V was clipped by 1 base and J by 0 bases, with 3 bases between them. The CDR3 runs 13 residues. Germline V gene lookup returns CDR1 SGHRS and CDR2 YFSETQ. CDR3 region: CASSLYSTDTQYF. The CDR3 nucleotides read TGCGCCAGCAGCTTGTACAGCACAGATACGCAGTATTTT.

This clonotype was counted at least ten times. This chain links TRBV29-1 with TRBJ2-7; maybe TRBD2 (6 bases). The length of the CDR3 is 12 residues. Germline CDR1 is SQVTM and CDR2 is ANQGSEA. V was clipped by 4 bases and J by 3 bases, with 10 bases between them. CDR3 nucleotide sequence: TGCAGCGTTGCGGAGGGGCACTACGAGCAGTACTTC. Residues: CSVAEGHYEQYF.

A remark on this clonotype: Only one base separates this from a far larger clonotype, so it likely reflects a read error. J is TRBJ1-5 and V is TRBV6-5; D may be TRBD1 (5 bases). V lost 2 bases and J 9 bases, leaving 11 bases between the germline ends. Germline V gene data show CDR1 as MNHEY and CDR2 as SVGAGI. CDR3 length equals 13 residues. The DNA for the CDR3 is TGTGCCAGCAGTTACGGACGGGACCGGCCCCAGCATTTT. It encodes CASSYGRDRPQHF.

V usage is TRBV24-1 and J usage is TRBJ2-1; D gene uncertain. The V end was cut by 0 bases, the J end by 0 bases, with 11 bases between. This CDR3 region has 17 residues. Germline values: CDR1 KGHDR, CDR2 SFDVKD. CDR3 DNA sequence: TGTGCCACCAGTGATTTGTCTTATACCCTCTCCTACAATGAGCAGTTCTTC. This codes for CATSDLSYTLSYNEQFF.

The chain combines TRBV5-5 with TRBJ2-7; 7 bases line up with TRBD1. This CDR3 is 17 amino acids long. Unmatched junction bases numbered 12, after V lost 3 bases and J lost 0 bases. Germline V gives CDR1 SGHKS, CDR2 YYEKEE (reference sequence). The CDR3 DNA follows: TGTGCCAGCAGCTCAGGTTCTCTCCGGGACAGCTCCTACGAGCAGTACTTC. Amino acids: CASSSGSLRDSSYEQYF.

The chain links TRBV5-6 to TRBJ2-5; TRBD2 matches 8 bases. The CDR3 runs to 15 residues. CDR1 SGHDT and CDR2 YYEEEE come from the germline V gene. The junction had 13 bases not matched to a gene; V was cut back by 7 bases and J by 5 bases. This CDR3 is CASGPSGGGQETQYF. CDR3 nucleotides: TGTGCCAGCGGTCCCTCGGGGGGGGGTCAGGAGACCCAGTACTTC.